Below, 19 T cell receptor beta chains from the same sample are listed, as sequenced in a study of T cell responses to AZD1222 COVID-19 vaccine. Sequencing used immunoSEQ multiplex PCR; TCRdb keeps in-frame clones, though not all of them. The sample has under 250,000 clones, 85% to 95% seen once. The specimen was peripheral blood, collected on day 0 of MenACWY control vaccination. The receptors here all came from an adult in good health.

The chain combines TRBV5-4 with TRBJ1-1; D remains unclear. The CDR3 length is 16 residues. Germline V CDR1 and CDR2: SGHNT, YYREEE (reference sequence). V was cut by 0 bases and J by 1 base, with 13 bases left in between. The CDR3 bases are TGTGCCAGCAGCTTGGCTGGTGGACGGAAGAACACTGAAGCTTTCTTT. Protein: CASSLAGGRKNTEAFF.

V usage is TRBV12-3 or TRBV12-4 and J usage is TRBJ1-6; D possibly corresponds to TRBD1 (6 bases). Trimming took off 3 bases at V and 7 bases at J, with 7 bases between the two ends. CDR3 length equals 13 residues. CDR3 amino acids: CASSFTGNSPLHF. In DNA, the CDR3 is TGTGCCAGCAGTTTCACAGGGAATTCACCCCTCCACTTT.

CDR3 region: CATSSRRADRVGEKLFF. For the CDR3, the DNA is TGTGCCACCAGCAGCCGGAGAGCGGACAGGGTAGGGGAAAAACTGTTTTTT. The V gene is TRBV15, the J gene TRBJ1-4, with 8 bases aligning to TRBD1. Germline values: CDR1 LNHNV, CDR2 YYDKDF (reference sequence). Unmatched junction bases numbered 14, after V lost 3 bases and J lost 8 bases. The CDR3 has 17 amino acids.

The chain carries TRBV7-9 and TRBJ1-1; 9 bases are shared with TRBD1. There are 16 residues in the CDR3. Germline V gene lookup returns CDR1 SEHNR and CDR2 FQNEAQ (reference sequence). J gave up 2 bases and V 1 base, and 5 bases lay outside the gene matches. As DNA, the CDR3 is TGTGCCAGCAGCTTAGGACAGGGGGTGGTTAACACTGAAGCTTTCTTT. Protein: CASSLGQGVVNTEAFF.

As DNA, the CDR3 is TGCGCCAGCAGCCAACCCCCCCGGGACACCGGGGAGCTGTTTTTT. Residues: CASSQPPRDTGELFF. This chain uses TRBV4-1 with TRBJ2-2; D call uncertain. Germline CDR1 is MGHRA and CDR2 is YSYEKL. The CDR3 consists of 15 residues. V lost 2 bases and J lost 3, with 10 bases in between.

The chain employs TRBV19 and TRBJ2-1; 7 bases fit TRBD1. The trim removed 5 bases at V and 4 bases at J, leaving 8 bases unmatched. The CDR3 covers 15 residues. Looked up from germline, CDR1 is LNHDA and CDR2 is SQIVND (reference sequence). CDR3 amino acids: CASSGTAHSYNEQFF. Written as DNA, the CDR3 is TGTGCCAGTAGTGGGACAGCCCACAGTTACAATGAGCAGTTCTTC.

This chain connects TRBV2 to TRBJ1-3; maybe TRBD1 (5 bases). CDR1 SNHLY and CDR2 FYNNEI come from the germline V gene. V lost 7 bases, J lost 0 bases, and 10 bases lay in between. The CDR3 loop spans 14 amino acids. The CDR3 spells CASTLGVSGNTIYF. DNA of the CDR3: TGTGCCAGCACTTTAGGGGTCTCTGGAAACACCATATATTTT.

The J gene is TRBJ1-3, the V gene TRBV6-1; 8 bases map to TRBD1. V dropped 2 bases and J dropped 4; count of bases not matched to a gene: 4. The CDR3 covers 15 residues. Germline CDR1 is MNHNS and CDR2 is SASEGT. CDR3 sequence (DNA): TGTGCCAGCAGTGAACCTGGACAGGGCGGAAACACCATATATTTT. Its protein product is CASSEPGQGGNTIYF.

The chain employs TRBV11-3 and TRBJ2-3; perhaps TRBD2 as D (7 bases). There are 16 residues in the CDR3. V lost 3 bases, J lost 4 bases, and 17 bases lay in between. Germline lookup yields CDR1 SGHNT and CDR2 YENEEA. CDR3 residues: CASSLVAGGQADTQYF. The CDR3 DNA sequence: TGTGCCAGCAGCTTGGTTGCCGGGGGGCAAGCAGATACGCAGTATTTT.

This chain connects TRBV19 to TRBJ1-6, with D possibly being TRBD1 (6 bases). This CDR3 has 14 amino acids. The V end was cut by 5 bases, the J end by 6 bases, with 11 bases between. The germline CDR1 and CDR2 sequences are LNHDA and SQIVND (reference sequence). CDR3 residues: CASSVQGGNSPLHF. The CDR3 DNA follows: TGTGCCAGTAGTGTACAGGGTGGTAATTCACCCCTCCACTTT.

J is TRBJ1-2 and V is TRBV28; D possibly corresponds to TRBD1 (5 bases). Germline CDR1 MDHEN, CDR2 SYDVKM. Trimming took 6 bases from V and 4 from J, leaving 15 bases between them. The CDR3 runs 14 residues. DNA for the CDR3: TGTGCCAGCAGCAGCACGGACAAGATCTATGGCTACACCTTC. Amino acids: CASSSTDKIYGYTF.

V usage is TRBV5-1 and J usage is TRBJ2-2, with D possibly matching TRBD1 (5 bases). The germline CDR1 and CDR2 sequences are SGHRS and YFSETQ. This CDR3 region has 13 residues. V was clipped by 4 bases and J by 10 bases, with 14 bases between them. Here the CDR3 DNA reads TGCGCCAGCAGCCCACGACAGAGCCTGGAGCTGTTTTTT. Translation: CASSPRQSLELFF. The whole variable domain, remainder taken from reference TRBV5-1 and TRBJ2-2, is KAGVTQTPRYLIKTRGQQVTLSCSPISGHRSVSWYQQTPGQGLQFLFEYFSETQRNKGNFPGRFSGRQFSNSRSEMNVSTLELGDSALYLCASSPRQSLELFFGEGSRLTVL.

The chain combines TRBV4-3 with TRBJ1-6; D uncertain. The V end was cut by 0 bases, the J end by 9 bases, with 12 bases between. There are 15 residues in the CDR3. Germline assignment: CDR1 LGHNA and CDR2 YSLEER. CDR3 bases: TGCGCCAGCAGCCAAGAGGAGGCAGCGGGTTCACCCCTCCACTTT. It codes for CASSQEEAAGSPLHF.

This chain uses TRBV6-5 with TRBJ1-2; the D gene is possibly TRBD1 (6 bases). Germline CDR1 reads MNHEY; CDR2 reads SVGAGI. The CDR3 extends over 12 amino acids. Trimming pared 11 bases from V and 8 bases from J, leaving 18 bases between. The CDR3 sequence: CACGGGRRGYTF. CDR3 nucleotides: TGTGCCTGCGGGGGGGGCCGCAGGGGCTACACCTTC.

The CDR3: CASRGRGLSYNEQFF. CDR3 in DNA: TGTGCCAGCCGCGGGCGGGGGCTCTCCTACAATGAGCAGTTCTTC. The V call is TRBV27, the J call TRBJ2-1, with D tentatively TRBD2 (7 bases). Deletions cut 8 bases from V and 0 bases from J, with 14 bases between. The CDR3 has 15 amino acids. Germline V lookup: CDR1 MNHEY, CDR2 SMNVEV (reference sequence).

The sample holds one count of this clone. CDR3 nucleotide sequence: TGTGCCAGTCTTTCCAGGAACACCGGGGAGCTGTTTTTT. Translation: CASLSRNTGELFF. The chain couples TRBV19 to TRBJ2-2; no clear D. This CDR3 spans 13 amino acids. V was cut by 8 bases and J by 1 base, with 8 bases left in between. Germline assignment: CDR1 LNHDA and CDR2 SQIVND (reference sequence).

This clone was seen a single time. V and J are TRBV21-1 and TRBJ1-5. TRBV21-1 is a listed pseudogene. CDR3 size: 12 residues. The CDR3 coding sequence is TGTGCCAGCGGCACCTTCGAACAGCCCCAGCATTTT. Translation gives CASGTFEQPQHF.

The chain employs TRBV5-1 and TRBJ2-5, with D hard to call. V was pared by 4 bases and J by 3 bases, with 7 bases between. The germline gives CDR1 SGHRS, CDR2 YFSETQ. The CDR3 covers 12 residues. For the CDR3, the DNA is TGCGCCAGCAGCCGAGAAGAAGAGACCCAGTACTTC. Its translation is CASSREEETQYF.

This clone has just one count. The rearrangement uses TRBV4-1 and TRBJ1-2; 8 bases match TRBD1. This CDR3 comprises 16 residues. The J segment lost 4 bases and the V segment lost 0 bases, leaving 7 bases of the junction unmatched. From germline, CDR1 is MGHRA and CDR2 YSYEKL. Written as DNA, the CDR3 is TGCGCCAGCAGCCAAGATACCAGGGGGCTTCTCTATGGCTACACCTTC. It codes for CASSQDTRGLLYGYTF.